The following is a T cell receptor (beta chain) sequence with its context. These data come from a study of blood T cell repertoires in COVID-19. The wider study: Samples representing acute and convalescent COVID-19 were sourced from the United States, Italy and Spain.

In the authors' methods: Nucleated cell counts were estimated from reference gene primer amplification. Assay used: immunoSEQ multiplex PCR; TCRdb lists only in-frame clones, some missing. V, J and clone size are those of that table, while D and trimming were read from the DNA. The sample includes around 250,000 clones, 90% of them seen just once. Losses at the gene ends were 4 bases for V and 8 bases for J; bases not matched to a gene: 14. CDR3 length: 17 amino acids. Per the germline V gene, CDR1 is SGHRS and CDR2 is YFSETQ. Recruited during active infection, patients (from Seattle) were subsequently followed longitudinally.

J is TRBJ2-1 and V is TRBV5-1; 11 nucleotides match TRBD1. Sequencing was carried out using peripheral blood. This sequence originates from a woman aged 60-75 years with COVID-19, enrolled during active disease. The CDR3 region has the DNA TGCGCCAGCAGCGCGTCATGGACAGGGGGCGCACATGATGAGCAGTTCTTC. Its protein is CASSASWTGGAHDEQFF. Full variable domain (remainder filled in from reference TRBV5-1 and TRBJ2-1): KAGVTQTPRYLIKTRGQQVTLSCSPISGHRSVSWYQQTPGQGLQFLFEYFSETQRNKGNFPGRFSGRQFSNSRSEMNVSTLELGDSALYLCASSASWTGGAHDEQFFGPGTRLTVL.